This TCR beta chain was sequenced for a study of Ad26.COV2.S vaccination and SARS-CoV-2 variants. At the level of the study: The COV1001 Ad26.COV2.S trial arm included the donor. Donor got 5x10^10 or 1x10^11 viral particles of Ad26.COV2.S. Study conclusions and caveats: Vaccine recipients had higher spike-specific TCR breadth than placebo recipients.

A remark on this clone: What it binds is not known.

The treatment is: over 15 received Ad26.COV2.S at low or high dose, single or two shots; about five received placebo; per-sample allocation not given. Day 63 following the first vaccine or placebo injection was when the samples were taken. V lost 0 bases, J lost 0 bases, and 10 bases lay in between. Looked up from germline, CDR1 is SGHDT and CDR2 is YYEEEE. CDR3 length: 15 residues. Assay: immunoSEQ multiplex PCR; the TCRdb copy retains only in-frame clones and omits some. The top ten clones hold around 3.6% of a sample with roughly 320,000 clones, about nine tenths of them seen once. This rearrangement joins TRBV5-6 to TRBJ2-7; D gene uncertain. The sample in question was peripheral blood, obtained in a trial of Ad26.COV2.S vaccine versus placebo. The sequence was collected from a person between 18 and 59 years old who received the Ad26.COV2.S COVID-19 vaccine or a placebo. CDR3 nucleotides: TGTGCCAGCAGCTTGGGGGTCTTTGGCTCCTACGAGCAGTACTTC. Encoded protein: CASSLGVFGSYEQYF.